One T cell receptor beta chain is described in this entry. Its antigen is unknown. No quality values exist for individual bases; no much larger clone is one base distant. The sample was run on an Illumina NovaSeq 6000. TCR cDNA was synthesized by 5'RACE template switching, through which a universal primer site and unique molecular identifiers were introduced. Priming for cDNA synthesis came from both the TCR alpha and TCR beta constant segments. Library amplification involved two PCR steps, and the second step added sample barcodes and sequencing adapters. Sequencing of the libraries was done on either Illumina HiSeq 2500 (2x100 bp) or NovaSeq (2x150 bp). The authors' pipeline ran thus. Reads were demultiplexed and collapsed into UMI consensus sequences with MIGEC, and V(D)J alignment was performed with MiXCR. Vaccine-responding clonotypes were defined with edgeR using replicate PBMC samples, requiring FDR below 0.01 and a log2 fold change above 5 up to day 15. Each bulk clonotype was labeled CD4 or CD8 based on which sequenced repertoire, CD4 or CD8, contained the clonotype at higher abundance. TCRdb's own reprocessing of the public reads used fastp at Q25 and MiXCR and kept productive beta chains. Rows merge per CDR3 protein into single entries with the most common DNA and genes. It is TCRdb's table, rather than the study itself, that gives the V and J calls and clone size. The table for this sample lists approximately 150,000 distinct CDR3 sequences; approximately 9.7% of them were counted only once. Roughly a third of the sample is in the top ten clones.

Between the V and J ends, shortened by 2 bases and 5 bases respectively, the junction contains 12 bases. CDR1 is given as MNHEY and CDR2 as SVGAGI, both from the germline V gene. Measured from the cysteine to the phenylalanine, the CDR3 is 14 residues long. Solely the CDR3 DNA is kept, with 42 bases framed from the first base. This record belongs to a study of T cells after yellow fever vaccination (dated by TCRdb to between 2019 and 2020). In the study overall: Libraries from fractions with low cell numbers were prepared with the SMART-Seq v4 Ultra Low Input RNA kit. To track T-cell clones before and after primary and booster YFV17D yellow fever vaccination, bulk TCR alpha and beta repertoires were sequenced longitudinally. Two healthy male donors made up the cohort, one aged 18 to 30 years and the other aged 30 to 40 years. Blood was collected at multiple timepoints before and after primary and secondary immunization, and bulk PBMC replicates and cell subsets were isolated.

What the authors observed across the whole study: Only two donors were included in the study, so the extent to which the findings can be generalized is limited. Compared with the primary T-cell response, the secondary T-cell response was faster but weaker, reaching its peak on day 5 rather than on day 15. After the booster, most of the clones that had expanded following primary vaccination were detected again (96% of CD4 and around 88% of CD8), which suggests that memory was broadly maintained. A small fraction of clonotypes showed up in both the CD4 and CD8 compartments, probably as a result of convergent recombination. Because abundant contaminating clonotypes from the bulk population could be contained in FACS-sorted repertoires, computational filtering was required.

The intended sense of this specimen's treatment or condition label: live attenuated yellow fever vaccine strain. PBMCs were isolated from peripheral blood using a standard Ficoll-Paque protocol. CD4 and CD8 T-cell fractions were isolated with Dynabeads CD4 and CD8 positive selection kits. TriZol was used to extract RNA from bulk PBMCs, CD4 and CD8 fractions, and dextramer-positive and dextramer-negative fractions. This TCR was sampled from a man between 18 and 35 years old who received the YFV17D yellow fever vaccine. Recombination connected TRBV6-5 to TRBJ1-1, with the D gene not confidently named. This specimen was CD8+ T cells sorted from PBMCs, taken 45 days after the yellow fever booster vaccination. The CDR3 region: CASSYRRPGTEAFF. The sequenced DNA is TGTGCCAGCAGTTACCGTCGGCCAGGTACTGAAGCTTTCTTT.